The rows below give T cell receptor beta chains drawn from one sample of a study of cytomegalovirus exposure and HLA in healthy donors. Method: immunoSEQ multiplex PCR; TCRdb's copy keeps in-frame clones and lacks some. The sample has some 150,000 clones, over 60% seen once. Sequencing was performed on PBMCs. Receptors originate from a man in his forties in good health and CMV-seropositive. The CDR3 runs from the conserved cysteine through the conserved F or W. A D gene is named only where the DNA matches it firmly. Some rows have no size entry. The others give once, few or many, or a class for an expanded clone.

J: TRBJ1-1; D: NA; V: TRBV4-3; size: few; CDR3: CASSQDSKNTEAFF; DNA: TGCGCCAGCAGCCAGGACAGTAAGAACACTGAAGCTTTCTTT
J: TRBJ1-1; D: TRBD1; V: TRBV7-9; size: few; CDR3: CASSYLGQAPNTEAFF; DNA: TGTGCCAGCAGCTACCTCGGACAGGCCCCCAACACTGAAGCTTTCTTT
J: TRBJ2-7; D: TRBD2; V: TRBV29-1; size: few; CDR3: CSVGGNTPYEQYF; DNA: TGCAGCGTCGGGGGGAACACTCCCTACGAGCAGTACTTC
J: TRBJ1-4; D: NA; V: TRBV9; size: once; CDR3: CASSAQMGFNEKLFF; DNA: TGTGCCAGCAGCGCCCAAATGGGCTTTAATGAAAAACTGTTTTTT
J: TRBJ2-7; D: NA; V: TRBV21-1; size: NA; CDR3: CATTTGTGSHEQYF; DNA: TGTGCCACAACCACCGGGACAGGGAGCCACGAGCAGTACTTC
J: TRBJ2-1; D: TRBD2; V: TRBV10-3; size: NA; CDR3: CAISDGTSGSYNEQFF; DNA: TGTGCCATCAGTGACGGGACTAGCGGGTCCTACAATGAGCAGTTCTTC
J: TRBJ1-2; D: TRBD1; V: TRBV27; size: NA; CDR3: CASSPDRGDYGYTF; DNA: TGTGCCAGCAGTCCGGACAGGGGGGACTATGGCTACACCTTC
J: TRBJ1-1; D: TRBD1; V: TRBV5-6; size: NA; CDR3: CASSFGTDEAFF; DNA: TGTGCCAGCAGCTTTGGGACAGATGAAGCTTTCTTT
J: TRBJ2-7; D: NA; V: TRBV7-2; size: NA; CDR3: CASSPAGGVYEQYF; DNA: TGTGCCAGCAGCCCCGCCGGCGGCGTCTACGAGCAGTACTTC
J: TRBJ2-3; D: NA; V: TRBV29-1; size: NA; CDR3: CSVQGADTQYF; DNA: TGCAGCGTCCAGGGTGCAGATACGCAGTATTTT
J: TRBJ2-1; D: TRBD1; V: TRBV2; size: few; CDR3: CASRIPGQGQVNEQFF; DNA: TGTGCCAGCAGGATCCCGGGACAGGGTCAGGTCAATGAGCAGTTCTTC
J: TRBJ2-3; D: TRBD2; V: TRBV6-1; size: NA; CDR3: CASRLAGSTDTQYF; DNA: TGTGCCAGCAGACTAGCGGGGAGCACAGATACGCAGTATTTT
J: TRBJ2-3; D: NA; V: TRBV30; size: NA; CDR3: CAWSVLLLTFTQYF; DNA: TGTGCCTGGAGTGTACTGCTTCTCACCTTTACGCAGTATTTT